This T cell receptor (beta chain) was documented in a study of cytomegalovirus exposure and HLA in healthy donors. Study-wide points: A later analysis appeared to link common viral pathogens to several of the most significant clusters. Judged likely to be a sequencing artifact was a cluster of highly shared sequence variants. TCR association rates varied by HLA locus in a later analysis, with DRB1 highest and HLA-C lowest.

As for this clone: Antigen specificity is unknown.

V lost 6 bases to trimming and J lost 3 bases, with 12 bases between them. Germline CDR1 and CDR2: LNHNV and YYDKDF (reference sequence). The CDR3 contains 14 residues. Both 60 Vbeta primers and 13 Jbeta primers went into the PCR. Per the original methods: Later, an analysis found around 77 million unique TCR beta chains, and 8.5 million to 14 million of these were shared. Sequencing was performed with immunoSEQ multiplex PCR; in TCRdb, only in-frame clones are kept and a portion is missing. The DNA gave D and trimming, while V, J and clone size come from that table. This table holds roughly 100,000 clones, around four fifths found once.

The sequencing sample was made of PBMCs. The rearrangement links TRBV15 to TRBJ1-5; the D gene is possibly TRBD1 (6 bases). This TCR came from a man aged 35 to 55 in good health and CMV-seronegative. CDR3 bases: TGTGCCACCAGATTACAGGGTACCAATCAGCCCCAGCATTTT. It is translated as CATRLQGTNQPQHF. The full variable domain, completed using reference TRBV15 and TRBJ1-5, is DAMVIQNPRYQVTQFGKPVTLSCSQTLNHNVMYWYQQKSSQAPKLLFHYYDKDFNNEADTPDNFQSRRPNTSFCFLDIRSPGLGDTAMYLCATRLQGTNQPQHFGDGTRLSIL.